This TCR beta chain was profiled in a study of blood T cell repertoires in COVID-19. About the study: COVID-19 samples from acute and convalescent phases originated in the United States, Italy and Spain. T cells, B-cell-depleted T cells, or PBMCs provided the cDNA or gDNA that served as material.

Study processing details: Using reference gene primer amplification, nucleated cell counts were estimated. Some clones are missing from TCRdb's copy, which holds only in-frame ones; the method was immunoSEQ multiplex PCR. The V and J calls and clone size are taken from that table; D and trimming were inferred from the DNA. Among 100,000 to 150,000 clones listed, around 81% were seen once. V lost 6 bases to trimming and J lost 7 bases, with 12 bases between them. This CDR3 comprises 12 residues. Germline-derived CDR1 and CDR2 are SQVTM and ANQGSEA. This chain links TRBV29-1 with TRBJ2-2; D is possibly TRBD2 (6 bases). The sequenced sample consisted of peripheral blood. This TCR was sampled from a man aged 60-69 years with acute or convalescent COVID-19. CDR3 sequence: CSVASVGGELFF. The CDR3 region has the DNA TGCAGCGTGGCTAGCGTAGGCGGGGAGCTGTTTTTT.